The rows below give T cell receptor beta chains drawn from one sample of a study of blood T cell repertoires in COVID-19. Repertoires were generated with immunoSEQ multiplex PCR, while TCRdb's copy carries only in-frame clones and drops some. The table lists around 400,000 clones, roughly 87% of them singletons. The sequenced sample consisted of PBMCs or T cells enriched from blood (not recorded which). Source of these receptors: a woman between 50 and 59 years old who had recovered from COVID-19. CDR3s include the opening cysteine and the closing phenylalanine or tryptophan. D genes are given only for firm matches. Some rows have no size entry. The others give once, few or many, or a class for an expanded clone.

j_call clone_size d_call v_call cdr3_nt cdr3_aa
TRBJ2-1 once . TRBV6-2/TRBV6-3 TGTGCCAGCAGCCAGAGCAATGAGCAGTTCTTC CASSQSNEQFF
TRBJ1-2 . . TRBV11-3 TGTGCCAGCAGCCCCAAAGGCGGTTCCTATGGCTACACCTTC CASSPKGGSYGYTF
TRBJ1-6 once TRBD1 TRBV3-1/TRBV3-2 TGTGCCAGCAGTCACGGACAGGGTGTTAATTCACCCCTCCACTTT CASSHGQGVNSPLHF
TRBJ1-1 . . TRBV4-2 TGTGCCAGCAGCCAAGATACAGGGTGGAACACTGAAGCTTTCTTT CASSQDTGWNTEAFF
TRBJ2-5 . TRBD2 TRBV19 TGTGCCAGTAGTATCAAGGTGTCCAGGAGCGGGAGGCAAGAGACCCAGTACTTC CASSIKVSRSGRQETQYF
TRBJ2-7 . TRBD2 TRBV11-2 TGTGCCAGCAGCTCAGTTGGACTAGGCGGCGGCGAGCAGTACTTC CASSSVGLGGGEQYF
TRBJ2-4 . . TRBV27 TGTGCCAGCAGTCCCTCAGGGTTTAACATTCAGTACTTC CASSPSGFNIQYF
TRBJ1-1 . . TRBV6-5 TGTGCCAGCAGTTCGGGGAAAGCTTTCTTT CASSSGKAFF
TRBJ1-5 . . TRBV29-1 TGCAGCGTTGAACTGGGAGGCAATCAGCCCCAGCATTTT CSVELGGNQPQHF
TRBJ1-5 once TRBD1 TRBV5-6 TGTGCCAGCAGCAAAAGACAGGGTTGGGGCAATCAGCCCCAGCATTTT CASSKRQGWGNQPQHF
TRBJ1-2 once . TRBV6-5 TGTGCCAGCAGAAATAAAGGACTGTTCGGTTATGGCTACACCTTC CASRNKGLFGYGYTF
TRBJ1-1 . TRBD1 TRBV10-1 TGCGCCAGCAGGAAACGACCGGGACAGGGGAACACTGAAGCTTTCTTT CASRKRPGQGNTEAFF
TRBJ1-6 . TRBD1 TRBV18 TGTGCCAGCTCACCCCGAGGACAGGGGGGTATTTGGTCCTATAATTCACCCCTCCACTTT CASSPRGQGGIWSYNSPLHF
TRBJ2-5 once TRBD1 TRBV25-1 TGTGCCAGCAGGAGGACAGGCGAGCCAACCCAGTACTTC CASRRTGEPTQYF
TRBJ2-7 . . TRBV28 TGTGCCAGCAGTTTCGATTATAGTAACAGGGACCACTACGAGCAGTACTTC CASSFDYSNRDHYEQYF
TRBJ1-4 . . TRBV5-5 TGTGCCAGCAGCTTGGCAGGGGAGCGTGAAAAACTGTTTTTT CASSLAGEREKLFF
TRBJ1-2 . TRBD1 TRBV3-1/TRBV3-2 TGTGCCAGCAGCCAACCATACAGGGGCAACTATGGCTACACCTTC CASSQPYRGNYGYTF
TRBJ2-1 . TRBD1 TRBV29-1 TGCAGCGAACAGGGGGGCAACGAGCAGTTCTTC CSEQGGNEQFF
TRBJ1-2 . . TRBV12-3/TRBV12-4 TGTGCCAGCAGTTCAGGGTGGGTCTATGGCTACACCTTC CASSSGWVYGYTF
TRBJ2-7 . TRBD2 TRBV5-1 TGCGCCAGCAGCTTGGGCCCTAGCGGGAGGTCCGACTCCTACGAGCAGTACTTC CASSLGPSGRSDSYEQYF
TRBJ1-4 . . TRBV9 TGTGCCAGCAGCGTGTCCACAGGGCACCTTAATGAAAAACTGTTTTTT CASSVSTGHLNEKLFF
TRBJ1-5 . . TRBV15 TGTGCCACCAGCAGAGATGCGGGGAGGGTCAATCAGCCCCAGCATTTT CATSRDAGRVNQPQHF
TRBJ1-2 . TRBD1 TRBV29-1 TGCAGCGCACTCCGACAGGGGAACTATGGCTACACCTTC CSALRQGNYGYTF
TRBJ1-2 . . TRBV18 TGTGCCCGGGGGGACCCGGCGGGGGGGCTAGGCTATGGCTACACCTTC CARGDPAGGLGYGYTF
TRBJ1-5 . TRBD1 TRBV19 TGTGCCAGTAGTTCCACGGGACAGGGAAGTCAGCCCCAGCATTTT CASSSTGQGSQPQHF
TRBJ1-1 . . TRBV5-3 TGTGCCAGAACAATACAGGGTTTAGGCACTGAAGCTTTCTTT CARTIQGLGTEAFF